In its sample, the clone carrying this T cell receptor (beta chain) was seen a few times. What it binds is unknown. Stated time point: newly diagnosed GD, antithyroid drugs for less than 3 months. PBMCs were the source of the RNA used for TCR sequencing. The CDR3 loop spans 14 amino acids. Germline CDR1 is SGHRS and CDR2 is YFSETQ. V was pared by 5 bases and J by 4 bases, with 16 bases between. The data were obtained in a study of regulatory T cells in long-lasting Graves disease. Study observations and caveats: For persistent Graves' patients, TCR diversity was lower than for newly diagnosed ones.

Library construction for TCR beta used iRepertoire HTBI primers and Arm-PCR of CDR3 regions. TCRdb re-called the multiplex PCR reads through MiXCR, storing one row per CDR3 protein. The table includes a few hundred thousand distinct CDR3 sequences, 15% to 20% detected once. In addition, the sample was reused for a study of T cells in Graves' hyperthyroidism and ophthalmopathy. That publication notes: The diagnoses drew upon clinical symptoms, serum thyroxine and TRAb, thyroid ultrasound and orbital computed tomography. The HTBI set primed first-round TCR CDR3 RT-PCR.

This sample comprised peripheral blood mononuclear cells (PBMCs), obtained at new diagnosis, from a patient treated with antithyroid drugs. The genes are TRBV5-1 and TRBJ2-7; D may be TRBD2 (7 bases). The TCR sequence derives from a woman under 30 with Graves disease. The CDR3 DNA reads as TGCGCCAGCAGTCGGACACGGGGGGCATACGAGCAGTACTTC. Encoded protein: CASSRTRGAYEQYF.